What follows are 12 T cell receptor beta chains derived from one specimen sequenced in a study of CD8 T cells in Susac syndrome. The RNA, roughly 0.45 to 1 ug, was put through reverse transcription using random hexamers. TCRdb recomputed calls from the immunoSEQ multiplex PCR reads with MiXCR, one row per CDR3 protein. The sample includes under 150,000 distinct CDR3 sequences, roughly 76% seen only once; the top ten take roughly 0.5%. Specimen: CD8+ T cells from PBMCs. These receptors were obtained from a human donor with multiple sclerosis.

This clonotype was seen a single time. The V call is TRBV9, the J call TRBJ2-1; a possible D gene is TRBD1 (5 bases). There are 15 residues in the CDR3. V lost 0 bases to trimming and J lost 3 bases, with 10 bases between them. Germline-derived CDR1 and CDR2 are SGDLS and YYNGEE. CDR3 region: CASSVVQVYYNEQFF. In DNA, the CDR3 is TGTGCCAGCAGCGTAGTACAGGTCTACTACAATGAGCAGTTCTTC.

This chain uses TRBV5-1 with TRBJ1-1; 9 bases are a match to TRBD1. This CDR3 is 17 amino acids long. The junction had 10 bases not matched to a gene; V was cut back by 1 base and J by 3 bases. CDR1 is SGHRS and CDR2 is YFSETQ in the germline V gene. CDR3 coding DNA: TGCGCCAGCAGCTTGATTTGGACAGGGGATTTGCACACTGAAGCTTTCTTT. Protein product: CASSLIWTGDLHTEAFF.

In DNA, the CDR3 is TGTGCCAGTAGCCCAGATGCGGGACTAGCGGCCCTGGAGCAGTTCTTC. Amino acid sequence: CASSPDAGLAALEQFF. The chain couples TRBV19 to TRBJ2-1; 11 bases are shared with TRBD2. Unmatched junction bases numbered 14, after V lost 6 bases and J lost 10 bases. The germline V gene has CDR1 LNHDA and CDR2 SQIVND (reference sequence). CDR3 length: 16 amino acids.

This sequence joins TRBV6-1 and TRBJ1-5, with TRBD1 as a possible D gene (6 bases). The V gene's germline CDR1 is MNHNS and CDR2 SASEGT. V gave up 8 bases and J gave up 1 base, with 9 bases separating them. The CDR3 runs 13 residues. This chain's CDR3 is CASWGASNQPQHF. The CDR3 nucleotides are TGTGCCAGCTGGGGGGCGAGCAATCAGCCCCAGCATTTT.

The chain has TRBV7-6 and TRBJ2-1; TRBD1 is a possible D gene (6 bases). Germline-derived CDR1 and CDR2 are SGHVS and FNYEAQ. This CDR3 comprises 15 residues. Trimming left V 4 bases short and J 2 bases short, with 12 bases between. In nucleotides, the CDR3 is TGTGCCAGCAGCTCGACAGGAGGAACCTACAATGAGCAGTTCTTC. As protein: CASSSTGGTYNEQFF.

The V call is TRBV28, the J call TRBJ1-4; 10 positions match TRBD1. Germline loops: CDR1 MDHEN, CDR2 SYDVKM. V lost 7 bases to trimming and J lost 8 bases; unmatched junction nucleotides: 10. The CDR3 extends over 15 amino acids. This chain's CDR3 is CASTDRGPGLEKLFF. CDR3 sequence (DNA): TGTGCCAGCACTGACAGGGGGCCAGGCTTGGAAAAACTGTTTTTT.

V usage is TRBV7-8 and J usage is TRBJ1-1; D is possibly TRBD1 (5 bases). Looked up from germline, CDR1 is SGHVS and CDR2 is FQNEAQ. The CDR3 runs to 14 residues. The germline V and J ends were trimmed by 6 bases and 3 bases, with 14 bases remaining between them. CDR3 bases: TGTGCCAGCAGTTCGAGACAGTCTTACACTGAAGCTTTCTTT. Amino acids: CASSSRQSYTEAFF.

Remarks on this clonotype: The conserved phenylalanine or tryptophan normally closing the CDR3 is absent here, so this likely arose from a read error. This sequence joins TRBV14 and TRBJ1-2; TRBD1 is a possible D gene (5 bases). The CDR3 has 14 amino acids. Germline CDR1 is SGHDN and CDR2 is FVKESK. The V and J ends lost 1 base and 4 bases respectively, with 10 bases between them. This CDR3 reads CASSQGGDLYGYTL. Written as DNA, the CDR3 is TGTGCCAGCAGCCAAGGGGGGGATCTCTATGGCTACACCCTC.

The chain couples TRBV4-1 to TRBJ1-6; D not resolved. The CDR3 extends over 16 amino acids. The V gene lost 0 bases and the J gene lost 7 bases, with 13 bases spanning the gap. Germline V gene lookup returns CDR1 MGHRA and CDR2 YSYEKL. CDR3 in amino acids: CASSQDRSLVNSPLHF. In DNA form, the CDR3 reads TGCGCCAGCAGCCAAGACCGATCTCTAGTGAATTCACCCCTCCACTTT.

This sequence joins TRBV15 and TRBJ1-4; TRBD1 might be the D (6 bases). Trimming stripped 6 bases from V and 0 bases from J, with 17 bases between. This CDR3 is built from 17 residues. CDR1 and CDR2 (germline): LNHNV, YYDKDF (reference sequence). The DNA for the CDR3 is TGTGCCACCAGAAGTGAGGGACATTTTGCAACTAATGAAAAACTGTTTTTT. This sequence encodes CATRSEGHFATNEKLFF.

The gene calls are TRBV2 and TRBJ2-2; 7 bases agree with TRBD1. J gave up 4 bases and V 9 bases, and 5 bases lay outside the gene matches. The germline V gene encodes CDR1 SNHLY and CDR2 FYNNEI. The CDR3 is made up of 13 amino acids. The DNA for the CDR3 is TGTGCCAGTACACAGGGGACCACCGGGGAGCTGTTTTTT. Translating it yields CASTQGTTGELFF.

This clonotype occurred once. This chain links TRBV6-1 with TRBJ2-7; 9 nucleotides align to TRBD1. The V gene's germline CDR1 is MNHNS and CDR2 SASEGT. After removal of 0 bases from V and 2 bases from J, the junction contained 5 bases not matched to a gene. The CDR3 runs to 16 residues. CDR3 in DNA: TGTGCCAGCAGTGAAGCTGTAAGGACAGGGGCCTACGAGCAGTACTTC. This gives the protein CASSEAVRTGAYEQYF.